Each of the 13 T cell receptor beta chains below was sequenced from the same sample in a study of read filtering for tumor transcriptome and immune sequencing. This library used 300 to 450 ng RNA and molecular barcoded adaptors spanning alpha/delta and beta/gamma chains. In TCRdb, the reads were re-called with MiXCR into one record per CDR3 protein. The table includes over 35,000 distinct CDR3 sequences, about an eighth detected once. Input material: a population of CD138-negative cells sorted from bone marrow. The receptors stem from a donor aged 40 or older with multiple myeloma.

This clonotype appeared many times. The chain links TRBV14 to TRBJ1-1; D uncertain. The ends were cut back, 4 bases at V and 1 base at J, with 7 bases in the middle. The length of the CDR3 is 13 residues. Germline lookup yields CDR1 SGHDN and CDR2 FVKESK. The CDR3 DNA is TGTGCCAGCAGCCGAGACGGGAACACTGAAGCTTTCTTT. Its protein is CASSRDGNTEAFF.

V usage is TRBV24-1 and J usage is TRBJ2-4, with 8 bases identical to TRBD1. This CDR3 is 13 amino acids long. V shed 8 bases, J shed 5 bases, and the junction held 4 bases outside the gene matches. Germline lookup yields CDR1 KGHDR and CDR2 SFDVKD. CDR3 coding DNA: TGTGCCACCACCGACAGGGGAGAAAACATTCAGTACTTC. Protein sequence: CATTDRGENIQYF.

This clonotype was observed once. The conserved closing phenylalanine or tryptophan is absent in this CDR3, likely reflecting a read error. The V and J genes are TRBV20-1 and TRBJ2-1, with TRBD1 matching over 10 bases. From germline, CDR1 is DFQATT and CDR2 SNEGSKA (reference sequence). This CDR3 contains 14 residues. As DNA, the CDR3 is TGCGGTGCTTCGGGACAGGGGATTTACAATGAGCAGTTCTGC. Translated, it gives CGASGQGIYNEQFC.

This clonotype appeared many times. DNA of the CDR3: TGCAGCGTTGCCCTAGATGAAAAACTGTTTTTT. Translating it yields CSVALDEKLFF. The rearrangement joins TRBV29-1 to TRBJ1-4; D unclear. V shed 4 bases and J shed 6 bases, with 6 bases lying between them. This CDR3 has 11 residues. Germline V gene sequence: CDR1 SQVTM, CDR2 ANQGSEA. The variable domain in full, completed from reference TRBV29-1 and TRBJ1-4, reads SAVISQKPSRDICQRGTSLTIQCQVDSQVTMMFWYRQQPGQSLTLIATANQGSEATYESGFVIDKFPISRPNLTFSTLTVSNMSPEDSSIYLCSVALDEKLFFGSGTQLSVL.

The chain uses TRBV10-2 and TRBJ2-5; 8 bases match TRBD1. Trimming cost V 4 bases and J 3 bases; bases outside gene matches: 7. The germline V gene encodes CDR1 WSHSY and CDR2 SAAADI. CDR3 length equals 15 residues. CDR3 amino acids: CASSGSRGLEETQYF. The CDR3 region has the DNA TGCGCCAGCAGTGGTTCCAGGGGGCTAGAAGAGACCCAGTACTTC.

With regard to this clonotype: A much larger clonotype is one base distant, so this may be a read error. This likely comes from a read error, as the CDR3 has no conserved phenylalanine or tryptophan at its end. CDR3: CASSSESNSPLHS. The CDR3 DNA sequence: TGCGCCAGCAGCTCGGAGAGTAATTCACCCCTCCACTCT. The genes are TRBV5-1 and TRBJ1-6; no definite D call. The CDR3 sequence is 13 residues long. V dropped 3 bases and J dropped 6 bases, with 7 bases sitting between them. The germline gives CDR1 SGHRS, CDR2 YFSETQ.

In its sample, this clonotype was seen many times. The CDR3 bases are TGCGCCAGCAGCGAAGGTAATCAGCCCCAGCATTTT. It codes for CASSEGNQPQHF. The gene calls are TRBV5-1 and TRBJ1-5; D gene unclear. V was clipped by 4 bases and J by 4 bases, with 6 bases between them. Germline values: CDR1 SGHRS, CDR2 YFSETQ. CDR3 size: 12 residues. The full variable domain, rest sourced from reference TRBV5-1 and TRBJ1-5, is KAGVTQTPRYLIKTRGQQVTLSCSPISGHRSVSWYQQTPGQGLQFLFEYFSETQRNKGNFPGRFSGRQFSNSRSEMNVSTLELGDSALYLCASSEGNQPQHFGDGTRLSIL.

This clonotype was counted between two and nine times. It may be a read error: a sequence one base away is much more abundant. This sequence joins TRBV29-1 and TRBJ1-1; possible D gene TRBD1, 6 bases. The V end was cut by 4 bases, the J end by 7 bases, with 13 bases between. The length of the CDR3 is 12 residues. Germline values: CDR1 SQVTM, CDR2 ANQGSEA. CDR3 sequence (DNA): TGCAGCGTTGGACGGGGGGCGGGTGAAGCTTTCTTT. It specifies CSVGRGAGEAFF.

Details on this clonotype: A much larger clone lies a single base off, so this may be a read error. The rearrangement joins TRBV6-6 to TRBJ1-1; D is possibly TRBD1 (5 bases). The germline V gene has CDR1 MNHNY and CDR2 SVGAGI (reference sequence). The CDR3 is 14 amino acids. The CDR3 region is CASSYTRENPEAFF. As DNA, the CDR3 is TGTGCCAGCAGTTATACCAGGGAGAACCCTGAAGCTTTCTTT.

This clonotype has ten or more counts. The rearrangement joins TRBV20-1 to TRBJ2-5, with D unclear. The germline V and J ends were trimmed by 3 bases and 5 bases, with 10 bases remaining between them. CDR3 length: 12 amino acids. Germline values: CDR1 DFQATT, CDR2 SNEGSKA (reference sequence). CDR3 residues: CSASTVYETQYF. The CDR3, as DNA: TGCAGTGCTAGCACGGTTTATGAGACCCAGTACTTC.

This clonotype has more than one count but fewer than ten. The chain combines TRBV2 with TRBJ2-7; 9 bases line up with TRBD1. V lost 6 bases to trimming and J lost 4 bases; unmatched junction nucleotides: 7. CDR1 is SNHLY, CDR2 FYNNEI, per germline. The CDR3 extends over 14 amino acids. CDR3 in amino acids: CASRSTGGLYEQYF. The CDR3 DNA sequence: TGTGCCAGCAGATCGACAGGGGGTTTGTACGAGCAGTACTTC. The full variable domain, in which reference TRBV2 and TRBJ2-7 provide the parts outside the CDR3, is EPEVTQTPSHQVTQMGQEVILRCVPISNHLYFYWYRQILGQKVEFLVSFYNNEISEKSEIFDDQFSVERPDGSNFTLKIRSTKLEDSAMYFCASRSTGGLYEQYFGPGTRLTVT.

This clonotype came up many times. This rearrangement joins TRBV12-3 or TRBV12-4 to TRBJ2-3; 7 bases agree with TRBD1. The V segment lost 8 bases and the J segment 2 bases; nucleotides outside the gene matches: 7. This CDR3 is built from 14 residues. CDR3 DNA: TGTGCCAGCTCATGGGGACAGACCACAGATACGCAGTATTTT. Protein: CASSWGQTTDTQYF.

Comments on this clonotype: A much larger clone differs by one base, so this may be a read error. The chain joins TRBV3-1 to TRBJ2-3; 8 bases fit TRBD1. Germline V gene data show CDR1 as LGHDT and CDR2 as YNNKEL (reference sequence). The CDR3 covers 16 residues. Trimming cost V 1 base and J 7 bases; bases outside gene matches: 10. The chain's CDR3 is CASSQVLGSGGYTQYF. Here the CDR3 DNA reads TGTGCCAGCAGCCAAGTTTTAGGGTCAGGGGGCTATACGCAGTATTTT.